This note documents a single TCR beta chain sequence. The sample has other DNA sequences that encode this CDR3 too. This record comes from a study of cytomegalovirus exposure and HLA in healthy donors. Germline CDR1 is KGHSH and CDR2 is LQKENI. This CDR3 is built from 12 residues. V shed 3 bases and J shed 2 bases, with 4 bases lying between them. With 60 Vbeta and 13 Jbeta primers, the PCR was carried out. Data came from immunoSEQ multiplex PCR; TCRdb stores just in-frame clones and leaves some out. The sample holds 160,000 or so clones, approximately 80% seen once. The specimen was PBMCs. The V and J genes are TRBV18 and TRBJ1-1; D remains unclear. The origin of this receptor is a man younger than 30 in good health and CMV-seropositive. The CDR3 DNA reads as TGTGCCAGCTCACCCCAAAACACTGAAGCTTTCTTT. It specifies CASSPQNTEAFF.